The 4 T cell receptor beta chains reported below all come from one sample, sequenced in a study of CXCR3-negative and CXCR3-positive naive CD8 T cells (dated by TCRdb to between 2018 and 2020). Points the paper makes about the study in general: TRB CDR3s from CXCR3-positive naive cells showed higher hydrophobicity (lower Kidera factor 4), lower energy, and higher strength and volume indices than CXCR3-negative naive cells.

The instrument was a NextSeq 550. The Human TCR Profiling Kit (MiLaboratory) was used to make UMI-labeled 5' RACE TRB cDNA libraries. With the reads reprocessed by TCRdb, a single entry stands for each CDR3 protein sequence and no DNA is reported. The sample table includes approximately 48,000 distinct CDR3 sequences. The ten largest clones take up around 0.6% of the sample. The antigens for these receptors are not known. Sequencing input: naive CXCR3+ CD8+ T cells from blood. The cell subset or site label, read with the paper, signifies: CD45RO-CCR7+CD27+CD95- naive CD8+ T cells expressing CXCR3 (TNR3+). The origin of the receptors is a human donor in good health. Some clones in this sample may be carry-over from other donors' samples.

The gene calls are TRBV9 and TRBJ2-5; with no DNA, the TCRdb D assignment of TRBD2 cannot be verified. Germline V gene data show CDR1 as SGDLS and CDR2 as YYNGEE. This CDR3 has 15 residues. CDR3 residues: CASSAAGGPQETQYF.

The rearrangement links TRBV10-3 to TRBJ2-1; TCRdb's assignment of TRBD1 cannot be checked, as there is no DNA. Germline V CDR1 and CDR2: ENHRY, SYGVKD. The CDR3 totals 13 residues. CDR3 in amino acids: CASRGDRGLEQFF.

V and J are TRBV7-9 and TRBJ2-7; TCRdb's assignment of TRBD1 cannot be checked, as there is no DNA. Germline assignment: CDR1 SEHNR and CDR2 FQNEAQ (reference sequence). The CDR3 has 18 residues. The CDR3 spells CASSPTSHNRDSSYEQYF.

The rearrangement joins TRBV20-1 to TRBJ1-1; TCRdb indicates TRBD1, and absent DNA this call remains unverified. The length of the CDR3 is 16 residues. Germline CDR1 DFQATT, CDR2 SNEGSKA (reference sequence). The CDR3 here is CSARSPTGMVVTEAFF.